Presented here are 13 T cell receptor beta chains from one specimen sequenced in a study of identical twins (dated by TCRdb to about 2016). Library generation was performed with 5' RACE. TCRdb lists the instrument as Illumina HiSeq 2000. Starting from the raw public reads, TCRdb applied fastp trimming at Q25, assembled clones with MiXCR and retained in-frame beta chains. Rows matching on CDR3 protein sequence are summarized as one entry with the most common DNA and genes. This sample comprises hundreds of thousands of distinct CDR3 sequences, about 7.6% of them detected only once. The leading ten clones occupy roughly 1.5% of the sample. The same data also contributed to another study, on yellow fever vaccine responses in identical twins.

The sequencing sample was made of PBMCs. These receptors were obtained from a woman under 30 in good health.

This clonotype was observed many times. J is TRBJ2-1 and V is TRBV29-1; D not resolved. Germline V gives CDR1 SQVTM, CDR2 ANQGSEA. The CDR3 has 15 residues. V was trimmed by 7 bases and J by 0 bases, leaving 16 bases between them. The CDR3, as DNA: TGCAGCGCCTCCGGAGACACCTCCTCCTACAATGAGCAGTTCTTC. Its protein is CSASGDTSSYNEQFF.

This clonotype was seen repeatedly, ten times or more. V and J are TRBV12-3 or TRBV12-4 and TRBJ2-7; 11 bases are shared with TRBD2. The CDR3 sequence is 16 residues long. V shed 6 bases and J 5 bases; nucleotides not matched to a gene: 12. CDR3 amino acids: CASSFIAGGPSDEQYF. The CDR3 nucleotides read TGTGCCAGCAGCTTCATAGCGGGAGGGCCCTCTGACGAGCAGTACTTC.

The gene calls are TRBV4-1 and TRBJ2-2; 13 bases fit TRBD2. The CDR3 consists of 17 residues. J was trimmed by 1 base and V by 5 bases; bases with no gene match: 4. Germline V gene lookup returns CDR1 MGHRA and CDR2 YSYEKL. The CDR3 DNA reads TGCGCCAGCAGCTCCCGACTAGCGGGGGGGAACACCGGGGAGCTGTTTTTT. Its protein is CASSSRLAGGNTGELFF.

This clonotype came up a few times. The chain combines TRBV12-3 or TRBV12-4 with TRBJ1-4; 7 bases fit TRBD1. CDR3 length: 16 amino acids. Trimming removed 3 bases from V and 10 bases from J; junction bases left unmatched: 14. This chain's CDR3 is CASSFGPGTVGAKLFF. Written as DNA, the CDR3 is TGTGCCAGCAGTTTCGGCCCCGGGACAGTTGGGGCAAAACTGTTTTTT.

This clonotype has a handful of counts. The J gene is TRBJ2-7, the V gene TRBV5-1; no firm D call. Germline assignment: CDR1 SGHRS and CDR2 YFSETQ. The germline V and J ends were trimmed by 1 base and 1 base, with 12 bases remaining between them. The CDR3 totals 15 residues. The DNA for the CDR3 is TGCGCCAGCAGCTTGTGGAATTCGCGGTCCTACGAGCAGTACTTC. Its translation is CASSLWNSRSYEQYF.

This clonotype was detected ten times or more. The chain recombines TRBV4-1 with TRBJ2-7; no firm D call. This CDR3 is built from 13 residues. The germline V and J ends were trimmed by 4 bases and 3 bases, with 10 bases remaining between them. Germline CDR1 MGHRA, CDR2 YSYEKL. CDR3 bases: TGCGCCAGCAGCCTCGAACAGAACTACGAGCAGTACTTC. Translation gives CASSLEQNYEQYF.

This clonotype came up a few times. The chain's CDR3 is CATSRGTYNEQFF. In DNA, the CDR3 is TGTGCCACCAGCCGAGGAACCTACAATGAGCAGTTCTTC. The chain has TRBV15 and TRBJ2-1; no firm D call. CDR1 LNHNV and CDR2 YYDKDF come from the germline V gene (reference sequence). This CDR3 has 13 amino acids. The V gene lost 5 bases and the J gene lost 2 bases, with 7 bases spanning the gap.

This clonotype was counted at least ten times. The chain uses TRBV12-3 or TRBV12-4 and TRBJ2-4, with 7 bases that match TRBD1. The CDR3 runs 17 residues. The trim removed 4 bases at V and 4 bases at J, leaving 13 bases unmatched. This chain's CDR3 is CASSSGGAGTDKNIQYF. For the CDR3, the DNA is TGTGCCAGCAGTTCAGGAGGAGCCGGGACAGATAAAAACATTCAGTACTTC.

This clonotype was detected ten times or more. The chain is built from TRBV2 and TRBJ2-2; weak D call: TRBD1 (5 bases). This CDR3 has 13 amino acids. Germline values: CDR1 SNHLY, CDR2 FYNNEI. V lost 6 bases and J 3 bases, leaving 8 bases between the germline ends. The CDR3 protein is CASSQGDTGELFF. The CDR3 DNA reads TGTGCCAGCAGCCAGGGTGACACCGGGGAGCTGTTTTTT.

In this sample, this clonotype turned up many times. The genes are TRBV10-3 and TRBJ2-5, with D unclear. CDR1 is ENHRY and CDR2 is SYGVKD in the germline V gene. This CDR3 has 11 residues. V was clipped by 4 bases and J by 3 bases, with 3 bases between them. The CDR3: CAISAKETQYF. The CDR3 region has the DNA TGTGCCATCAGTGCAAAAGAGACCCAGTACTTC.

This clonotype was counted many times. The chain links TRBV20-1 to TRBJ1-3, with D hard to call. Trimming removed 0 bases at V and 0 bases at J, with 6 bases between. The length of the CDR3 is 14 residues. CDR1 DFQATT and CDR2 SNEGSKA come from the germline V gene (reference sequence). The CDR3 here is CSARDLASGNTIYF. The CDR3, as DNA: TGCAGTGCTAGAGATCTGGCCTCTGGAAACACCATATATTTT.

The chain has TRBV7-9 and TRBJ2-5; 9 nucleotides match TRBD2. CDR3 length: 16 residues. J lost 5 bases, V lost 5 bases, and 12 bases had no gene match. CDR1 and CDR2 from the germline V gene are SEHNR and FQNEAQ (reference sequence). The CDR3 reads CASSRSGTSRGETQYF. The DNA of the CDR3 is TGTGCCAGCAGCCGATCCGGGACTAGCCGGGGTGAGACCCAGTACTTC. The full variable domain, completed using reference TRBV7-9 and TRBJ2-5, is DTGVSQNPRHKITKRGQNVTFRCDPISEHNRLYWYRQTLGQGPEFLTYFQNEAQLEKSRLLSDRFSAERPKGSFSTLEIQRTEQGDSAMYLCASSRSGTSRGETQYFGPGTRLLVL.

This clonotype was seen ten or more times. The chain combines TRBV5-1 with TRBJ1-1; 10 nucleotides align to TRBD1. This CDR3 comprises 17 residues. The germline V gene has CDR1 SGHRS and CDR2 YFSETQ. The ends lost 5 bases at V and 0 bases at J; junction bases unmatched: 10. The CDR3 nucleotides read TGCGCCAGCAGTTCTAGGGACAGGGGAAACATGAACACTGAAGCTTTCTTT. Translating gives CASSSRDRGNMNTEAFF.